The T cell receptor (beta chain) under discussion was sequenced for a study of blood T cell repertoires in COVID-19. Study in general: Both acute and convalescent COVID-19 samples were obtained from the United States, Italy and Spain.

Assay used: immunoSEQ multiplex PCR; TCRdb lists only in-frame clones, some missing. The sample lists about 500,000 clones, about 85% occurring once. CDR1 is SGHKS and CDR2 is YYEKEE in the germline V gene (reference sequence). The CDR3 loop spans 16 amino acids. V shed 0 bases and J 4 bases; nucleotides not matched to a gene: 6. Participant ages covered about 18 to 95 years across 24 US areas. Donors were grouped by their self-reported clinical history. Recovered status in Cohort 3 required two negative PCRs, clearance, or symptom resolution. The receptor was isolated from a woman between 18 and 29 years old who had recovered from COVID-19. The chain uses TRBV5-5 and TRBJ1-2; TRBD1 matches 10 bases. Material: PBMCs or T cells enriched from blood (not recorded which). The CDR3 protein is CASSLATRTGGYGYTF. CDR3 nucleotide sequence: TGTGCCAGCAGCTTGGCAACCAGGACAGGGGGCTATGGCTACACCTTC.